Below, one TCR beta chain is given with its context. Its cognate antigen is unknown. The data were taken from a study of cytomegalovirus exposure and HLA in healthy donors. Study as a whole: From about 179 million T cells, an earlier analysis saw around 120 million unique TCR beta sequences.

Points from the study as a whole: A list of approximately 160 TCR beta chains associated with cytomegalovirus was given.

The PCR employed 60 Vbeta primers together with 13 Jbeta primers. The assay was immunoSEQ multiplex PCR, and TCRdb's table has in-frame clones only and misses some. The table lists roughly 60,000 clones, with 3.5% to 4% in the top ten. Germline V CDR1 and CDR2: ENHRY, SYGVKD. This CDR3 comprises 15 residues. Trimming pared 7 bases from V and 0 bases from J, leaving 14 bases between. The TCR sequence derives from a male donor in good health and CMV-seronegative. The V and J genes are TRBV10-3 and TRBJ2-3; D may be TRBD2 (6 bases). The specimen was PBMCs. CDR3 DNA: TGTGCCATCACAGGGACTCCCACTAGCACAGATACGCAGTATTTT. Protein: CAITGTPTSTDTQYF.